The 14 T cell receptor beta chains below were found in one sample sequenced in a study of beta chain features in type 1 diabetes. Expressed TCRB transcripts were sequenced because the entire RNA isolate underwent reverse transcription. The method was immunoSEQ multiplex PCR; TCRdb's version includes in-frame clones alone and lacks a portion of them. The repertoire consists of fewer than 900,000 clones, with roughly 15% occurring once and the leading ten covering 0.023%. The specimen was naive CD4+ T cells from blood. All receptors derive from a woman aged 18-29 years in good health.

The chain is built from TRBV30 and TRBJ2-1; 7 nucleotides align to TRBD2. Germline V lookup: CDR1 GTSNPN, CDR2 SVGIG (reference sequence). The junction had 16 bases not matched to a gene; V was cut back by 3 bases and J by 2 bases. The CDR3 extends over 18 amino acids. The CDR3 reads CAWRGCICLAEPYNEQFF. DNA for the CDR3: TGTGCCTGGAGGGGATGCATCTGTCTAGCGGAACCCTACAATGAGCAGTTCTTC.

The chain joins TRBV7-9 to TRBJ2-7; 8 bases line up with TRBD2. The CDR3 sequence is 18 residues long. J lost 4 bases, V lost 5 bases, and 19 bases had no gene match. The germline CDR1 and CDR2 sequences are SEHNR and FQNEAQ (reference sequence). CDR3 in amino acids: CASSPFRLLAGTTYEQYF. CDR3 sequence (DNA): TGTGCCAGCAGCCCCTTCCGATTGTTAGCGGGAACTACTTACGAGCAGTACTTC.

The table lists this clone with many counts. CDR3 nucleotide sequence: TGTGCCAGCAGCCGCATCGGGACAGTGTCCGGGGAGCTGTTTTTT. Translating it yields CASSRIGTVSGELFF. V gene TRBV13 combines with J gene TRBJ2-2; TRBD1 aligns across 7 bases. There are 15 residues in the CDR3. After removal of 5 bases from V and 6 bases from J, the junction contained 9 bases not matched to a gene. Germline assignment: CDR1 PRHDT and CDR2 FYEKMQ (reference sequence).

The V and J genes are TRBV27 and TRBJ2-1; D is tentatively TRBD1 or TRBD2 (5 bases each). Germline V CDR1 and CDR2: MNHEY, SMNVEV (reference sequence). The CDR3 length is 15 residues. Trimming stripped 6 bases from V and 7 bases from J, with 19 bases between. This CDR3 reads CASSVAAPWGNEQFF. The CDR3, as DNA: TGTGCCAGCAGCGTGGCAGCACCCTGGGGGAATGAGCAGTTCTTC.

The J gene is TRBJ2-5, the V gene TRBV5-1; D call uncertain. The closer fit of TRBJ2-7 to the DNA end suggests the J call may be wrong. Per the germline V gene, CDR1 is SGHRS and CDR2 is YFSETQ. The CDR3 is 14 residues long. The DNA for the CDR3 is TGCGCCAGCAGCTTCCTCCAGAACACCTACGAGCAGTACTTC. Residues: CASSFLQNTYEQYF.

The CDR3 region has the DNA TGTGCCAGCACCGGTGGGGCTAGCGGGAGTCACGAGCAGTACTTC. This gives the protein CASTGGASGSHEQYF. The chain links TRBV28 to TRBJ2-7, with 10 bases that match TRBD2. Per germline, CDR1 MDHEN and CDR2 SYDVKM. The trim removed 7 bases at V and 5 bases at J, leaving 11 bases unmatched. CDR3 size: 15 residues.

V is TRBV27 and J is TRBJ2-3, with TRBD2 matching 7 bases. Germline CDR1 and CDR2: MNHEY and SMNVEV (reference sequence). CDR3 length equals 15 residues. V shed 11 bases, J shed 1 base, and the junction held 12 bases outside the gene matches. The CDR3 loop is CASAKRLAGTDTQYF. The CDR3 DNA sequence: TGTGCCTCCGCGAAACGGCTAGCGGGCACAGATACGCAGTATTTT.

This chain connects TRBV7-2 to TRBJ2-7; D is uncertain. V was clipped by 7 bases and J by 3 bases, with 16 bases between them. Germline V gene lookup returns CDR1 SGHTA and CDR2 FQGNSA. The CDR3 totals 14 residues. CDR3 DNA: TGTGCCAGCACCTCCGGACGGAGCTTCTACGAGCAGTACTTC. It codes for CASTSGRSFYEQYF.

This chain connects TRBV5-1 to TRBJ2-3; the match to TRBD2 covers 7 bases. The CDR3 runs to 14 residues. With 3 bases clipped from V and 11 bases from J, the junction kept 12 bases outside the gene matches. CDR1 SGHRS and CDR2 YFSETQ come from the germline V gene. The CDR3 is CASSSRGMGLRQYF. CDR3 bases: TGCGCCAGCAGCTCACGTGGTATGGGACTACGGCAGTATTTT.

A note on this clone: Other DNA variants within this sample encode the same CDR3. The chain links TRBV4-3 to TRBJ1-2; D is unclear. Per germline, CDR1 LGHNA and CDR2 YSLEER. The CDR3 runs to 13 residues. Between the trimmed V and J ends, which lost 0 bases and 1 base, there was a span of 3 bases. The CDR3 reads CASSQDGNYGYTF. In DNA, the CDR3 is TGCGCCAGCAGCCAAGACGGTAACTATGGCTACACCTTC.

This clone appeared a few times. The genes are TRBV25-1 and TRBJ2-7, with 12 bases identical to TRBD2. Germline CDR1 MGHDK, CDR2 SYGVNS. The junction had 4 bases not matched to a gene; V was cut back by 6 bases and J by 1 base. CDR3 size: 15 residues. In DNA form, the CDR3 reads TGTGCCAGCAGCGCCGGACTAGCGGGATCCTACGAGCAGTACTTC. Its translation is CASSAGLAGSYEQYF.

There are a few counts of this clone. V gene TRBV5-1 combines with J gene TRBJ2-2; 12 nucleotides match TRBD2. This CDR3 comprises 17 residues. With 4 bases clipped from V and 5 bases from J, the junction kept 9 bases outside the gene matches. The germline V gene encodes CDR1 SGHRS and CDR2 YFSETQ. CDR3 protein: CASSPSPGTSGTGELFF. The CDR3 DNA follows: TGCGCCAGCAGCCCATCCCCCGGGACTAGCGGGACCGGGGAGCTGTTTTTT.

A few counts support this clone. This chain joins TRBV12-1 and TRBJ2-1; whether TRBD2, the table's D call, matches the DNA was not checked. TRBV12-1 is reported as a pseudogene. This CDR3 has 15 residues. The CDR3 spells CASSLAYRSYNEQFF. The CDR3 region has the DNA TGTGCCAGCAGCTTAGCTTACCGCTCCTACAATGAGCAGTTCTTC.

V gene TRBV25-1 combines with J gene TRBJ2-5; TRBD2 matches 10 bases. The CDR3 covers 14 residues. From germline, CDR1 is MGHDK and CDR2 SYGVNS. The V segment lost 10 bases and the J segment 1 base; nucleotides outside the gene matches: 6. CDR3 loop: CATRAGGGQETQYF. CDR3 bases: TGTGCCACCCGAGCGGGAGGGGGCCAAGAGACCCAGTACTTC.